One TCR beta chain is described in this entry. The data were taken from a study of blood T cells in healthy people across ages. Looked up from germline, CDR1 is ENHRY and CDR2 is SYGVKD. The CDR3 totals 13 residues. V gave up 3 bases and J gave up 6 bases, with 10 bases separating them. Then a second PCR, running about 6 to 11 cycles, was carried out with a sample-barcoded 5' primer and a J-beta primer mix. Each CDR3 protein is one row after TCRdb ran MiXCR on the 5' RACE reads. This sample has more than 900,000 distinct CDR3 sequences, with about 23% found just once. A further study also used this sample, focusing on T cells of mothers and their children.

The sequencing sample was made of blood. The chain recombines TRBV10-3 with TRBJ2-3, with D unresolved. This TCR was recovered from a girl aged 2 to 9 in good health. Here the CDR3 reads CAISDASRDTQYF. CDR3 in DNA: TGTGCCATCAGTGATGCCTCCCGGGATACGCAGTATTTT.